The present T cell receptor (beta chain) was sequenced within a study of CD8 T cells in Susac syndrome. V lost 7 bases and J lost 7; bases outside the gene matches: 7. The germline gives CDR1 SQVTM, CDR2 ANQGSEA. This CDR3 spans 12 amino acids. It was with random hexamers that roughly 0.45 to 1 ug RNA was reverse transcribed. MiXCR, run by TCRdb on the immunoSEQ multiplex PCR reads, gives a single entry per CDR3 protein. Of some 160,000 distinct CDR3 sequences in the sample, under 95% were seen once. Findings and limits, study-wide: The CD4+ T cell repertoires from Susac syndrome exhibited no clonal expansion.

Comment on this clonotype: Antigen specificity is unknown.

Sequencing was carried out using CD4+ T cells from PBMCs. V gene TRBV29-1 combines with J gene TRBJ1-2, with 9 bases aligning to TRBD1. This clonotype was obtained from a human donor with Susac syndrome. The CDR3 region has the DNA TGCAGCGGAGGGGGACAGGGCATTGGCTACACCTTC. Its translation is CSGGGQGIGYTF.